This entry lists 3 T cell receptor beta chains sequenced from one sample in a study of B cell selection in AIRE deficiency. The assay was immunoSEQ multiplex PCR, and TCRdb's table has in-frame clones only and misses some. The data show tens of thousands of clones, about nine tenths seen once. Regulatory T cells were sorted as CD4+CD25hiCD127low/negative cells. The material sequenced was CD4+CD25+ Tregs sorted from PBMCs. The receptors stem from a human donor in good health.

This rearrangement joins TRBV7-9 to TRBJ2-7; D is unresolved. This CDR3 spans 13 amino acids. V gave up 5 bases and J gave up 5 bases, with 13 bases separating them. Germline values: CDR1 SEHNR, CDR2 FQNEAQ (reference sequence). This chain's CDR3 is CASSRGMADEQYF. CDR3 bases: TGTGCCAGCAGCCGTGGTATGGCGGACGAGCAGTACTTC.

The V call is TRBV30, the J call TRBJ1-4, with a weak D call TRBD1 (5 bases). Germline V gene lookup returns CDR1 GTSNPN and CDR2 SVGIG (reference sequence). The CDR3 runs 13 residues. Trimming removed 4 bases at V and 3 bases at J, with 9 bases between. The CDR3 nucleotides are TGTGCCTGGACAGGGAGTGCTAATGAAAAACTGTTTTTT. Its translation: CAWTGSANEKLFF. The variable domain in full, completed from reference TRBV30 and TRBJ1-4, reads SQTIHQWPATLVQPVGSPLSLECTVEGTSNPNLYWYRQAAGRGLQLLFYSVGIGQISSEVPQNLSASRPQDRQFILSSKKLLLSDSGFYLCAWTGSANEKLFFGSGTQLSVL.

This clone showed up just once. The CDR3, as DNA: TGTGCCAGCAGAAAACTAGCGGGGGGATCCTACGAGCAGTACTTC. It codes for CASRKLAGGSYEQYF. The chain combines TRBV6-1 with TRBJ2-7; 12 bases fit TRBD2. V lost 6 bases and J lost 1; bases outside the gene matches: 4. This CDR3 has 15 residues. Germline loops: CDR1 MNHNS, CDR2 SASEGT.